The subject of this entry is one T cell receptor (beta chain). Its antigen is not yet known. A clone one base away is much larger, so this may be a read error. Between the V and J ends, shortened by 5 bases and 4 bases respectively, the junction contains 12 bases. As encoded in the germline V gene, CDR1 is MDHEN while CDR2 is SYDVKM. CDR3 length: 14 amino acids, cysteine to phenylalanine. Kept here is only the CDR3 DNA, which spans 42 bases and is read in frame from base 1. Total RNA and DNA were co-extracted without cell sorting from approximately 20-30 mg of bulk tissue using the AllPrep DNA/RNA mini kit. Between late 2015 and March 2016, about five patients in China with histopathologically diagnosed primary liver carcinoma had their tumors surgically resected. Patients had chronic HBV infection and were treatment-naive at sampling. Each tumor was sampled at five spatially separated regions: the superior, inferior, left-lateral and right-lateral poles and the tumor centre. Histological examination found more than 75% viable tumor cells in every tumor sample. Pieces of fresh tumor and adjacent tissue were cut in half, with one half kept in RNAlater at -80 degrees C and the other half sent for histology.

These data belong to a study of tumor-infiltrating lymphocytes in primary liver carcinoma listed by TCRdb under 2017. For the study in its entirety: Of the five patients (three men and two women, aged 30 to 69 years), four had hepatocellular carcinoma and one had combined HCC and intrahepatic cholangiocarcinoma. The five patients had tumors of stage T1-T3 N0M0, with maximum diameters ranging from about 4.2 to 10 cm. Each sample produced about 3.5 to 8 million productive TCRbeta reads, and read depth showed no significant difference between tissue types. For each liver tumor, the study sampled five regions along with adjacent normal tissue and blood, and applied TCRbeta repertoire sequencing, expression microarrays and whole-exome sequencing. TCRbeta repertoire sequencing covered 35 specimens from 5 patients: 25 or so tumor regions, 5 adjacent noncancerous liver tissues and 5 peripheral blood samples. The 25 or so tumor region samples were profiled with Agilent mRNA microarrays so that TCRbeta repertoire diversity could be related to the local molecular phenotype. Technical replicate repertoires showed high reproducibility, with mean shared-clone rates about 0.92 and correlation coefficients above 0.95.

Using a constant-region primer and ProtoScript II reverse transcriptase, TCRbeta-specific cDNA was reverse-transcribed from about 540 ng total RNA. Three nested multiplex PCR rounds, following a slightly modified ARM-PCR procedure, were used to build the TCRbeta libraries. Each of the first two PCR rounds ran for roughly 9 cycles and used multiplex TRBV1-TRBV30 forward primers together with a Cbeta reverse primer. Sample barcodes and Illumina adapters were attached in a final 25-cycle PCR using Deep VentR polymerase. Before sequencing, amplicons between 200 and 500 bp were purified from gel using a QIAquick gel extraction kit. The TCRbeta amplicons were sequenced with 250-bp paired-end reads on an Illumina HiSeq 2500. As for how the authors treated the data: Reads were quality-trimmed with Trimmomatic v0.33, and paired reads were merged with FLASH v1.2.11 to recover full CDR3 sequences. V, D and J germline segments were assigned to the rearranged TCRbeta sequences using MiGEC v1.2.1b. Clonotype statistics, along with Shannon-Wiener diversity indices, were calculated using VDJtools v1.0.0. Except for diversity analysis, only the 250 most abundant clonotypes of each sample were used in subsequent analyses to reduce sampling bias. TCRdb applied fastp at Q25 and MiXCR to the public reads, then kept only in-frame beta chains. Records with the same CDR3 protein are collapsed into one entry carrying the most frequent genes and DNA. Clone size and V and J calls follow TCRdb, not the original study. The sample table records approximately 73,000 distinct CDR3 sequences; 71% of these occur just once. The ten top clones hold approximately 15% of the sample.

Study-level results and caveats: Compared with blood, tumors had a significantly larger share of the repertoire taken up by the top 250 clones (p = 0.039). Pairs of tumor regions showed greater repertoire overlap (mean about 36%) than tumor-adjacent pairs (17%) or tumor-blood pairs (roughly 14%), which is consistent with antigen-driven expansion. Only five patients were included in the study, and the authors note that the findings should be validated in a larger study. Because the samples were bulk and unsorted, CD4+ and CD8+ T cell repertoires could not be compared. Only roughly 8-25% of top clones appeared in all five regions of a tumor, which suggests that tumor-infiltrating T cells are spatially heterogeneous. Because sequencing covered only the TCR beta chain and unpaired alpha chains were not captured, true repertoire diversity is likely underestimated.

This sequence originates from a woman aged 55-70 years with primary liver carcinoma and hepatitis B virus infection. Sequenced input: liver tumor tissue from sampling region 4. The label giving this sample's cell subset or site can be read as: tumor region T4, right-lateral pole. The sequence is built from TRBV28 and TRBJ2-1; the D gene remains uncertain. The nucleotide sequence is TGTGCCAGCAGTCAAAACGACGGATACAATGAGCAGTTCTTC. The translation is CASSQNDGYNEQFF.